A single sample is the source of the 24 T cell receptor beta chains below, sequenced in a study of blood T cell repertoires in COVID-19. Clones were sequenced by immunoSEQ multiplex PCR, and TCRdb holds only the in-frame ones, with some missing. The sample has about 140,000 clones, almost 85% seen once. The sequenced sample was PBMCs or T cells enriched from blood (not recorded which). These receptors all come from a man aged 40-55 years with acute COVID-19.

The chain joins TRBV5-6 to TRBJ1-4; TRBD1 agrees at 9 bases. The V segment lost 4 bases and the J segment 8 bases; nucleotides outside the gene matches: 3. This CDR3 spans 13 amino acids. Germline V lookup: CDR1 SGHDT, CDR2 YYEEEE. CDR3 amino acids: CASSRQGDEKLFF. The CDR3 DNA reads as TGTGCCAGCAGCCGACAGGGGGACGAAAAACTGTTTTTT.

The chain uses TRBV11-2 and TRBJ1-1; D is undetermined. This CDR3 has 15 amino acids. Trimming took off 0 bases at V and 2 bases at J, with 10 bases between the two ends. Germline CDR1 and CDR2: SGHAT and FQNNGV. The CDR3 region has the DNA TGTGCCAGCAGCTTAGACCTGACACTTAACACTGAAGCTTTCTTT. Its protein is CASSLDLTLNTEAFF.

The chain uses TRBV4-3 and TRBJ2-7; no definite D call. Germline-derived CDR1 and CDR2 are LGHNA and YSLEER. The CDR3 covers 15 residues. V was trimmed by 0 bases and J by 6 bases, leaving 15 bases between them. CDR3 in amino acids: CASSQELQRSGEQYF. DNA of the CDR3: TGCGCCAGCAGCCAAGAGCTCCAGCGATCTGGCGAGCAGTACTTC.

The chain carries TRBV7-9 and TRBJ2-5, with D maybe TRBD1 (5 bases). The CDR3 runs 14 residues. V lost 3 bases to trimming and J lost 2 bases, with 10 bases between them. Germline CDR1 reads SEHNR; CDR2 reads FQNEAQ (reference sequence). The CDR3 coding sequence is TGTGCCAGCAGCTTTCCGACAGAGCAAGAGACCCAGTACTTC. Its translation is CASSFPTEQETQYF.

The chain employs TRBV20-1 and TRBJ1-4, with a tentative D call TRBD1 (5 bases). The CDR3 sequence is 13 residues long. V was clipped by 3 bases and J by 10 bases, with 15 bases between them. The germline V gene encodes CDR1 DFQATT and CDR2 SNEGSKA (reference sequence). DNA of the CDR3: TGCAGTGCTAGTCCCCGGGGGGATGGAAAACTGTTTTTT. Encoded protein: CSASPRGDGKLFF.

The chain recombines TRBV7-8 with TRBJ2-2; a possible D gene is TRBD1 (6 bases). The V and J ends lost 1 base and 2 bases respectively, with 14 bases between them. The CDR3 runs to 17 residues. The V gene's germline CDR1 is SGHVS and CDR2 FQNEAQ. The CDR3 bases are TGTGCCAGCAGCTTAGTAGTAGGGGGTGGAAACACCGGGGAGCTGTTTTTT. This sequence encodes CASSLVVGGGNTGELFF.

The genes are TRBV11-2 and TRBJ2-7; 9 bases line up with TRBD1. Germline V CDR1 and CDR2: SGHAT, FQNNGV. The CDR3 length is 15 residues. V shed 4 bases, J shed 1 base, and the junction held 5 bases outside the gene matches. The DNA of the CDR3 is TGTGCCAGCAGCTCAACCGGGACAGGGTCCTACGAGCAGTACTTC. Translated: CASSSTGTGSYEQYF.

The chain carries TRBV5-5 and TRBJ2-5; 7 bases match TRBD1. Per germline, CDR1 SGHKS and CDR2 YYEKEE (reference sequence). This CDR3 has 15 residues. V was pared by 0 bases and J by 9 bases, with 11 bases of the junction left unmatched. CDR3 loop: CASSLVQGSVAAQYF. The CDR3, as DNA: TGTGCCAGCAGCTTGGTACAGGGGAGTGTGGCGGCCCAGTACTTC.

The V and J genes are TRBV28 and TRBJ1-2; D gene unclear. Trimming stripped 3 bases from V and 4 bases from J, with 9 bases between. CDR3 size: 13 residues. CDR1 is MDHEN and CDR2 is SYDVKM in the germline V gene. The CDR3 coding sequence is TGTGCCAGCAGTTTGACGACAAGCTATGGCTACACCTTC. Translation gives CASSLTTSYGYTF.

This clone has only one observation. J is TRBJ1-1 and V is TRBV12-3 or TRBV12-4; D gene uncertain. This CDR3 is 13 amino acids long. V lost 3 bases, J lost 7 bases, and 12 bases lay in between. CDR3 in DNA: TGTGCCAGCAGTTTGTCAGGCCCAAATGAAGCTTTCTTT. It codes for CASSLSGPNEAFF.

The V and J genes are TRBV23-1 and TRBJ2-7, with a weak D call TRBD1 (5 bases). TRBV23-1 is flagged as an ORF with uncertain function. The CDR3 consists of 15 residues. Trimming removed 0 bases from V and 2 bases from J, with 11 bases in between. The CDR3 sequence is CASSQSSTGTYEQYF. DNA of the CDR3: TGCGCCAGCAGTCAATCGAGCACAGGCACCTACGAGCAGTACTTC.

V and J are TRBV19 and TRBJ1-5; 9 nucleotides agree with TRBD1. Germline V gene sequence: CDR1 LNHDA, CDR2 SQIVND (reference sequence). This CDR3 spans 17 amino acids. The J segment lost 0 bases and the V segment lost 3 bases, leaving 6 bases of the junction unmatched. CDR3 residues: CASSIDRGAYSNQPQHF. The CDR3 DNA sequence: TGTGCCAGTAGTATTGACAGGGGGGCCTATAGCAATCAGCCCCAGCATTTT.

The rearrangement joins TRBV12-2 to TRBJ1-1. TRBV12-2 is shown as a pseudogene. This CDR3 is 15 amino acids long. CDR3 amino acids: CASRSRRESNTEAFF. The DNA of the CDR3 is TGTGCAAGTCGCTCCCGCCGGGAATCGAACACTGAAGCTTTCTTT.

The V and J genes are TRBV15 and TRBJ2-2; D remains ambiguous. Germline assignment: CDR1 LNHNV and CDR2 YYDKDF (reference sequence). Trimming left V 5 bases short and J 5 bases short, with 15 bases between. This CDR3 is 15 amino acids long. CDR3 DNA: TGTGCCACCAGCCCAAAAAGCCCCTCGACCGGGGAGCTGTTTTTT. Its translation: CATSPKSPSTGELFF.

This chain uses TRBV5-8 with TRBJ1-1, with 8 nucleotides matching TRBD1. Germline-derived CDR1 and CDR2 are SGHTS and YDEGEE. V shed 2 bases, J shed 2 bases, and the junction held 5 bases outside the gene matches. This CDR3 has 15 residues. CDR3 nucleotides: TGTGCCAGCAGCTTAGAGACAGGGGTTAACACTGAAGCTTTCTTT. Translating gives CASSLETGVNTEAFF.

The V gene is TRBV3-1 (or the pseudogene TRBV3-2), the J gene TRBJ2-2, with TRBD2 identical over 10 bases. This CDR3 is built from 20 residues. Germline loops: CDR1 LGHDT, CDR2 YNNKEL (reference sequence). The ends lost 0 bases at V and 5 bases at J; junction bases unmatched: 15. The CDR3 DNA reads TGTGCCAGCAGCCAAGACCAGCCGGGACTAGCGACCCAGGATACCGGGGAGCTGTTTTTT. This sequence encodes CASSQDQPGLATQDTGELFF.

The CDR3 reads CASSLGTRSSYEQYF. The CDR3 DNA sequence: TGTGCCAGCAGTTTAGGGACACGAAGCTCCTACGAGCAGTACTTC. J is TRBJ2-7 and V is TRBV28; tentative D call: TRBD1 (6 bases). With 2 bases removed from V and 0 bases from J, the gap between germline ends came to 11 bases. This CDR3 has 15 residues. Per germline, CDR1 MDHEN and CDR2 SYDVKM.

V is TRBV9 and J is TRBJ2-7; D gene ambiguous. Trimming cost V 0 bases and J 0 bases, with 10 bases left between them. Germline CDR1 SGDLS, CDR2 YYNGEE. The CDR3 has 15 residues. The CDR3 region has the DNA TGTGCCAGCAGCGTAGCTCCGGGTGCCTCCTACGAGCAGTACTTC. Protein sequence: CASSVAPGASYEQYF.

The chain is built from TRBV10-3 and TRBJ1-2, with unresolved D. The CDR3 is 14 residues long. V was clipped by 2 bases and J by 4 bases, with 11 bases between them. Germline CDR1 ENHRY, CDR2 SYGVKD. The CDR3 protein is CAISEEGGVYGYTF. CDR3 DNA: TGTGCCATCAGTGAGGAGGGCGGAGTCTATGGCTACACCTTC.

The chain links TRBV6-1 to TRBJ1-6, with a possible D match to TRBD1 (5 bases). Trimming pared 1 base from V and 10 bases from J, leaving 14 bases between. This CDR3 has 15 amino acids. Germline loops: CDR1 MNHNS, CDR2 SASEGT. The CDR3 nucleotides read TGTGCCAGCAGTGAAGGAAGGGGCGCGGGATCACCCCTCCACTTT. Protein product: CASSEGRGAGSPLHF.

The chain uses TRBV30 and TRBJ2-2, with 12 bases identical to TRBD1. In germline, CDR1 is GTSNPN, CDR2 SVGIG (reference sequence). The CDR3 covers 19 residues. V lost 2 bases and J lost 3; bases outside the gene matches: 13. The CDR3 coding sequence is TGTGCCTGGAGTTCGGGACAGGGGGCGCCTAGGATGTACACCGGGGAGCTGTTTTTT. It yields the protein CAWSSGQGAPRMYTGELFF. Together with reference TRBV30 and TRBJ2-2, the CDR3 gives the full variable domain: SQTIHQWPATLVQPVGSPLSLECTVEGTSNPNLYWYRQAAGRGLQLLFYSVGIGQISSEVPQNLSASRPQDRQFILSSKKLLLSDSGFYLCAWSSGQGAPRMYTGELFFGEGSRLTVL.

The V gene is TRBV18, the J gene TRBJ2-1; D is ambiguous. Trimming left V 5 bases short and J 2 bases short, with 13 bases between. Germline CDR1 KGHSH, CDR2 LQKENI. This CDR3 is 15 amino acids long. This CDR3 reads CASSTLEVAYNEQFF. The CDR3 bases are TGTGCCAGCTCAACCCTAGAAGTAGCCTACAATGAGCAGTTCTTC.

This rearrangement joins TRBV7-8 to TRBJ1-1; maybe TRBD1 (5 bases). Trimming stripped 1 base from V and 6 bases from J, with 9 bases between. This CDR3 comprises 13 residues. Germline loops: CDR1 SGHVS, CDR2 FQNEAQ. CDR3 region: CASSLVWGAEAFF. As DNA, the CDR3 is TGTGCCAGCAGCTTAGTGTGGGGGGCTGAAGCTTTCTTT.

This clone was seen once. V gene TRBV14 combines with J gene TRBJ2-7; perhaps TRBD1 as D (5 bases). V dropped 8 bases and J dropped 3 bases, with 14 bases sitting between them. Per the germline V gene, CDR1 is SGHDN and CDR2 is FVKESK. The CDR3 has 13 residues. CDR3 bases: TGTGCCAGCGGACCATTCCAGGGCTACGAGCAGTACTTC. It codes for CASGPFQGYEQYF.